This TCR beta chain was retrieved from a study of blood T cell repertoires in COVID-19. Profiling relied on immunoSEQ multiplex PCR, and the TCRdb table lists in-frame clones only, not all of them. The sample lists approximately 240,000 clones, around nine tenths occurring once. Looked up from germline, CDR1 is LNHDA and CDR2 is SQIVND (reference sequence). This CDR3 is built from 15 residues. V lost 0 bases to trimming and J lost 2 bases, with 8 bases between them. Sequencing used peripheral blood. This sequence originates from a woman between 35 and 50 years old who had recovered from COVID-19. The chain is built from TRBV19 and TRBJ2-1; D remains unclear. The CDR3 sequence is CASSIERQAYNEQFF. DNA for the CDR3: TGTGCCAGTAGTATAGAACGGCAGGCCTACAATGAGCAGTTCTTC.